The 22 T cell receptor beta chains listed next were all sequenced from one sample in a study of identical twins. TCRdb re-analysed the 5' RACE reads in MiXCR, keeping a single row per CDR3 protein. The sample contains roughly 570,000 distinct CDR3 sequences, 7.5% to 10% of which appear only once. This sample also belongs to another study, concerning yellow fever vaccine responses in identical twins.

Material for sequencing was PBMCs. Source of these receptors: a woman younger than 30 in good health.

This clonotype was seen a handful of times. The J gene is TRBJ2-5, the V gene TRBV29-1; D may be TRBD1 (6 bases). Germline values: CDR1 SQVTM, CDR2 ANQGSEA. Trimming took off 5 bases at V and 2 bases at J, with 12 bases between the two ends. The CDR3 is 13 residues long. In nucleotides, the CDR3 is TGCAGCGTTCCACAGGGATTACAAGAGACCCAGTACTTC. Its translation is CSVPQGLQETQYF.

The chain employs TRBV4-3 and TRBJ2-7, with TRBD1 as a possible D gene (6 bases). V was cut by 4 bases and J by 0 bases, with 13 bases left in between. The CDR3 runs 15 residues. Germline-derived CDR1 and CDR2 are LGHNA and YSLEER. The CDR3 region has the DNA TGCGCCAGCAGCCCGAGACAGGAGATCTCCTACGAGCAGTACTTC. The encoded protein is CASSPRQEISYEQYF.

This clonotype was recorded many times. The chain joins TRBV28 to TRBJ2-7; either TRBD1 or TRBD2 may fit D (5 bases each). Germline loops: CDR1 MDHEN, CDR2 SYDVKM. The CDR3 consists of 13 residues. V shed 1 base and J shed 7 bases, with 11 bases lying between them. The CDR3 bases are TGTGCCAGCAGTTTATTGGGACCGAGGGAGCAGTACTTC. Translation: CASSLLGPREQYF.

This clonotype has at least ten counts. The chain links TRBV7-2 to TRBJ2-7; D gene ambiguous. Germline lookup yields CDR1 SGHTA and CDR2 FQGNSA. CDR3 length: 15 residues. Trimming stripped 3 bases from V and 4 bases from J, with 16 bases between. The CDR3: CASSFRVAWQYEQYF. CDR3 DNA: TGTGCCAGCAGCTTTCGAGTTGCTTGGCAATACGAGCAGTACTTC.

This clonotype has just a few counts. The chain has TRBV20-1 and TRBJ2-3; a weak D match, TRBD2 (5 bases). Between the trimmed V and J ends, which lost 5 bases and 5 bases, there was a span of 20 bases. The V gene's germline CDR1 is DFQATT and CDR2 SNEGSKA (reference sequence). The CDR3 has 15 residues. The CDR3 loop reads CSADPDSPRGDTQYF. CDR3 nucleotide sequence: TGCAGTGCTGACCCAGACTCCCCCCGGGGAGATACGCAGTATTTT.

The CDR3 nucleotides are TGTGCCAGCAGCCGAGAGACAGGGGGCACGGTATCTGAAGCTTTCTTT. Its translation is CASSRETGGTVSEAFF. V is TRBV3-1 and J is TRBJ1-1; 10 nucleotides agree with TRBD1. The CDR3 consists of 16 residues. Trimming at V came to 4 bases and at J to 6 bases, leaving 11 bases not matched to a gene. Germline CDR1 and CDR2: LGHDT and YNNKEL (reference sequence). The variable domain in full, with the rest retrieved from reference TRBV3-1 and TRBJ1-1, is DTAVSQTPKYLVTQMGNDKSIKCEQNLGHDTMYWYKQDSKKFLKIMFSYNNKELIINETVPNRFSPKSPDKAHLNLHINSLELGDSAVYFCASSRETGGTVSEAFFGQGTRLTVV.

The rearrangement joins TRBV12-3 or TRBV12-4 to TRBJ2-7; 10 bases match TRBD1. V lost 4 bases and J lost 3; bases outside the gene matches: 3. The CDR3 spans 14 residues. CDR3 region: CASSSTGGVYEQYF. The CDR3 coding sequence is TGTGCCAGCAGTTCGACAGGGGGCGTCTACGAGCAGTACTTC.

CDR3 protein: CASSLVRDSQPGTDTQYF. The CDR3 bases are TGTGCCAGCAGCTTAGTCCGGGACAGCCAACCAGGCACAGATACGCAGTATTTT. The rearrangement links TRBV7-8 to TRBJ2-3; 7 bases map to TRBD1. V lost 1 base to trimming and J lost 1 base; unmatched junction nucleotides: 11. Germline-derived CDR1 and CDR2 are SGHVS and FQNEAQ. This CDR3 is built from 18 residues. Filled out from reference TRBV7-8 and TRBJ2-3, the complete variable domain reads GAGVSQSPRYKVAKRGQDVALRCDPISGHVSLFWYQQALGQGPEFLTYFQNEAQLDKSGLPSDRFFAERPEGSVSTLKIQRTQQEDSAVYLCASSLVRDSQPGTDTQYFGPGTRLTVL.

This clonotype has a handful of counts. V and J are TRBV7-2 and TRBJ2-5; the D is unclear. Trimming pared 5 bases from V and 1 base from J, leaving 8 bases between. The CDR3 runs 13 residues. In germline, CDR1 is SGHTA, CDR2 FQGNSA. CDR3 coding DNA: TGTGCCAGCAGCGCAGGATTCCAAGAGACCCAGTACTTC. Protein product: CASSAGFQETQYF.

This clonotype was seen many times. V and J are TRBV11-2 and TRBJ2-3; D is ambiguous. V was cut by 1 base and J by 3 bases, with 8 bases left in between. This CDR3 spans 14 amino acids. Germline assignment: CDR1 SGHAT and CDR2 FQNNGV. CDR3 nucleotides: TGTGCCAGCAGCTTAGTCCCCCGGACAGATACGCAGTATTTT. Its translation is CASSLVPRTDTQYF.

The chain couples TRBV7-2 to TRBJ2-7; D gene ambiguous. V was cut by 7 bases and J by 5 bases, with 9 bases left in between. Germline CDR1 SGHTA, CDR2 FQGNSA. The CDR3 consists of 11 residues. The CDR3 DNA reads as TGTGCCAGCACGTATGATCACGAGCAGTACTTC. Protein sequence: CASTYDHEQYF.

Many counts were recorded for this clonotype. The rearrangement links TRBV28 to TRBJ2-2; TRBD2 matches at 13 bases. CDR3 length: 19 amino acids. Germline V gene data show CDR1 as MDHEN and CDR2 as SYDVKM. V shed 6 bases and J 3 bases; nucleotides not matched to a gene: 13. The CDR3 sequence is CASSRTGTSGARYTGELFF. The CDR3 coding sequence is TGTGCCAGCAGCAGAACCGGGACTAGCGGGGCCCGGTACACCGGGGAGCTGTTTTTT. Using reference TRBV28 and TRBJ2-2 for the parts outside the CDR3, the full variable domain is DVKVTQSSRYLVKRTGEKVFLECVQDMDHENMFWYRQDPGLGLRLIYFSYDVKMKEKGDIPEGYSVSREKKERFSLILESASTNQTSMYLCASSRTGTSGARYTGELFFGEGSRLTVL.

J is TRBJ2-7 and V is TRBV12-2. TRBV12-2 corresponds to a pseudogene. There are 13 residues in the CDR3. CDR3 sequence reads: CASRLKALDEQYF. The CDR3 DNA follows: TGTGCAAGTCGCTTAAAGGCTCTTGACGAGCAGTACTTC.

This clonotype came up a few times. The V and J genes are TRBV6-1 and TRBJ2-3; D gene unclear. Germline V CDR1 and CDR2: MNHNS, SASEGT. Trimming took off 5 bases at V and 6 bases at J, with 18 bases between the two ends. The CDR3 sequence is 15 residues long. The CDR3 DNA reads TGTGCCAGCAGTACCACTTGGCCGGCCGGGGATACGCAGTATTTT. Its protein product is CASSTTWPAGDTQYF.

Ten or more counts support this clonotype. The J gene is TRBJ2-1, the V gene TRBV10-3; TRBD2 aligns across 13 bases. Germline assignment: CDR1 ENHRY and CDR2 SYGVKD. V was pared by 6 bases and J by 2 bases, with 1 base of the junction left unmatched. This CDR3 is built from 15 residues. CDR3 protein: CAISGLAGAYNEQFF. The CDR3 DNA reads TGTGCCATCAGCGGACTAGCGGGAGCCTACAATGAGCAGTTCTTC.

This clonotype occurred many times. This rearrangement joins TRBV20-1 to TRBJ2-7; no clear D. Deletions cut 7 bases from V and 2 bases from J, with 9 bases between. The length of the CDR3 is 11 residues. The germline V gene has CDR1 DFQATT and CDR2 SNEGSKA (reference sequence). CDR3 nucleotide sequence: TGCAGTGTTAGGGCTACCTACGAGCAGTACTTC. It yields the protein CSVRATYEQYF.

This clonotype occurred many times. The rearrangement joins TRBV29-1 to TRBJ1-5; tentatively, D is TRBD1 (6 bases). Germline V gene sequence: CDR1 SQVTM, CDR2 ANQGSEA. Trimming removed 5 bases from V and 7 bases from J, with 12 bases in between. The CDR3 has 12 amino acids. The CDR3 region has the DNA TGCAGCGTTAAGACAGGAAACCAGCCCCAGCATTTT. Translating it yields CSVKTGNQPQHF.

This clonotype was observed a few times. V usage is TRBV7-9 and J usage is TRBJ2-7, with TRBD2 as a possible D gene (6 bases). Germline-derived CDR1 and CDR2 are SEHNR and FQNEAQ (reference sequence). This CDR3 is built from 15 residues. V lost 5 bases, J lost 4 bases, and 18 bases lay in between. The CDR3 DNA reads TGTGCCAGCAGCCACGGAGTCCGGGGGAGATACGAGCAGTACTTC. It encodes CASSHGVRGRYEQYF.

Ten or more counts support this clonotype. The chain joins TRBV5-1 to TRBJ2-1, with D uncertain. CDR3 length: 15 amino acids. V gave up 0 bases and J gave up 7 bases, with 14 bases separating them. The germline CDR1 and CDR2 sequences are SGHRS and YFSETQ. The CDR3 here is CASSLVPTRTNEQFF. Written as DNA, the CDR3 is TGCGCCAGCAGCTTGGTGCCGACCCGAACTAATGAGCAGTTCTTC.

This clonotype was picked up many times. The chain combines TRBV7-9 with TRBJ2-7, with D uncertain. V lost 2 bases, J lost 1 base, and 12 bases lay in between. Germline V gives CDR1 SEHNR, CDR2 FQNEAQ (reference sequence). This CDR3 region has 15 residues. For the CDR3, the DNA is TGTGCCAGCAGCTTAAAAGTAGGACGTTCCTACGAGCAGTACTTC. This codes for CASSLKVGRSYEQYF.

At least ten counts were recorded for this clonotype. J is TRBJ2-1 and V is TRBV20-1, with D perhaps TRBD2 (5 bases). The CDR3 runs to 15 residues. The germline V and J ends were trimmed by 6 bases and 0 bases, with 15 bases remaining between them. Germline V gene data show CDR1 as DFQATT and CDR2 as SNEGSKA (reference sequence). The CDR3 DNA reads TGCAGTGCGATTACTAGTGAGTACTCCTACAATGAGCAGTTCTTC. It encodes CSAITSEYSYNEQFF.

The chain recombines TRBV7-9 with TRBJ1-1, with 7 bases fitting TRBD1. The germline V gene has CDR1 SEHNR and CDR2 FQNEAQ (reference sequence). The V gene end was trimmed by 3 bases and the J gene end by 6 bases; junction bases not matched to a gene: 19. CDR3 length: 18 residues. The CDR3 DNA is TGTGCCAGCAGCTTTCTGGGTCGGGCAGGGGGTATTCACGCTGAAGCTTTCTTT. This encodes CASSFLGRAGGIHAEAFF.